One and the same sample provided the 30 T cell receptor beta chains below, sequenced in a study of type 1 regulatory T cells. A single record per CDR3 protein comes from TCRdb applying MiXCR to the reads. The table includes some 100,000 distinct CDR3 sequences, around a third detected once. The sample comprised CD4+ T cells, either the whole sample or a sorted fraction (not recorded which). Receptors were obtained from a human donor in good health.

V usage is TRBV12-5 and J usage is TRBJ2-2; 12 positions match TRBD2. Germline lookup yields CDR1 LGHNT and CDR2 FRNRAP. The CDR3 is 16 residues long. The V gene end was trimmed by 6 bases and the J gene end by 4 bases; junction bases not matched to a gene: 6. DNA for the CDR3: TGTGCTAGTGGCCCCCCTAGCGGGAGGGCCACCGGGGAGCTGTTTTTT. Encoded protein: CASGPPSGRATGELFF.

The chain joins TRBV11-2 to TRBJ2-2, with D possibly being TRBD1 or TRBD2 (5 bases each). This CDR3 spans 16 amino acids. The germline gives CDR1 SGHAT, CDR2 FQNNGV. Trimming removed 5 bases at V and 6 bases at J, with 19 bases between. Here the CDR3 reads CASSVTGTSPSGELFF. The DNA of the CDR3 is TGTGCCAGCAGCGTCACCGGGACCAGCCCCTCCGGGGAGCTGTTTTTT.

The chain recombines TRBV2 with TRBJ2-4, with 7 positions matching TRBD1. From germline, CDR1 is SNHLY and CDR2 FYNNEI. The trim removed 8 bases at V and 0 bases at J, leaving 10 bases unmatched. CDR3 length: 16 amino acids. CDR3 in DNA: TGTGCCAGCCAGGGGGTGGACACGGGAGCCAAAAACATTCAGTACTTC. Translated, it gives CASQGVDTGAKNIQYF.

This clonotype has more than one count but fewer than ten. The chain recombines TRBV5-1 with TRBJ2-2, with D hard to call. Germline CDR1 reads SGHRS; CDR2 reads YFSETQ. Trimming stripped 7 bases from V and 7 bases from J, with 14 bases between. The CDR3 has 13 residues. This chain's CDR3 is CASDVDGDGELFF. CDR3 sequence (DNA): TGCGCCAGCGACGTTGATGGGGACGGGGAGCTGTTTTTT.

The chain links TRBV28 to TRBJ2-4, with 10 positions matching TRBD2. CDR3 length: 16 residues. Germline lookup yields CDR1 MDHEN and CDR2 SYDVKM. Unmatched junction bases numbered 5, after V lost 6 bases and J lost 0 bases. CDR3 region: CASSPASGRAKNIQYF. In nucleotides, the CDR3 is TGTGCCAGCAGCCCTGCTAGCGGGAGAGCCAAAAACATTCAGTACTTC.

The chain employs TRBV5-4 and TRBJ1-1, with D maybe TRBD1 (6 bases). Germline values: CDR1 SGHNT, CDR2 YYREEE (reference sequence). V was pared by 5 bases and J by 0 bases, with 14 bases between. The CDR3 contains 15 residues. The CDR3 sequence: CASSIPGQMNTEAFF. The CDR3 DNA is TGTGCCAGCAGTATACCGGGACAAATGAACACTGAAGCTTTCTTT.

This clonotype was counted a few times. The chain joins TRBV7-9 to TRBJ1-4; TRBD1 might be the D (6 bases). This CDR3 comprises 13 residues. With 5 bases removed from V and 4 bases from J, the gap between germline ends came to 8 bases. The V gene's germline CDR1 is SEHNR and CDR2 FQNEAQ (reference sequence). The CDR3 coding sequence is TGTGCCAGCAGCCACAGGGTTAATGAAAAACTGTTTTTT. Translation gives CASSHRVNEKLFF. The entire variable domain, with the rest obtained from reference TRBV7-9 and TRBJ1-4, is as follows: DTGVSQNPRHKITKRGQNVTFRCDPISEHNRLYWYRQTLGQGPEFLTYFQNEAQLEKSRLLSDRFSAERPKGSFSTLEIQRTEQGDSAMYLCASSHRVNEKLFFGSGTQLSVL.

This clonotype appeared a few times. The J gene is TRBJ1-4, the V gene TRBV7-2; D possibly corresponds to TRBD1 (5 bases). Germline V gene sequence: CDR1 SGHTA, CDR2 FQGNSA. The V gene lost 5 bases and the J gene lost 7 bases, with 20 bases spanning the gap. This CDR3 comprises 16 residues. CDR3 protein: CASSGRLGTGSEKLFF. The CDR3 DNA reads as TGTGCCAGCAGCGGGCGGCTTGGGACGGGGAGTGAAAAACTGTTTTTT.

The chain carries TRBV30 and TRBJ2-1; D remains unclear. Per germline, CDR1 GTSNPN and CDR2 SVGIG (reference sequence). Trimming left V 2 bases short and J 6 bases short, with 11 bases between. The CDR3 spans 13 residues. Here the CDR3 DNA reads TGTGCCTGGAGTAAGGGATTACCCAATGAGCAGTTCTTC. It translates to CAWSKGLPNEQFF.

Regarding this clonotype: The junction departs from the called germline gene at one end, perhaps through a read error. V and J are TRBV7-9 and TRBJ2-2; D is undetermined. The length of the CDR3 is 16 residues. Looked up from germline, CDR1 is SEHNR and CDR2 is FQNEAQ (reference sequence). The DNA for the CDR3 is TGTGCCTGCAGCTTAGCCCGGACGGGGAACACCGGGGAGCTGTTTTTT. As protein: CACSLARTGNTGELFF.

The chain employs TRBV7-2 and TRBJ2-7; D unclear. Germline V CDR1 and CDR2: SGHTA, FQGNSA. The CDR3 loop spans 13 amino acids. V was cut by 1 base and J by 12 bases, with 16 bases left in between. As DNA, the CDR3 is TGTGCCAGCAGCTTAGGTGGGCCAGGTAGTTCGTACTTC. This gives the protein CASSLGGPGSSYF.

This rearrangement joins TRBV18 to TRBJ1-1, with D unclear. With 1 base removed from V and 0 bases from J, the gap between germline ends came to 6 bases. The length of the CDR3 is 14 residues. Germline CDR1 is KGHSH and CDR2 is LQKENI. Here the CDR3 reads CASSPLGLNTEAFF. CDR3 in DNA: TGTGCCAGCTCACCACTCGGCTTGAACACTGAAGCTTTCTTT.

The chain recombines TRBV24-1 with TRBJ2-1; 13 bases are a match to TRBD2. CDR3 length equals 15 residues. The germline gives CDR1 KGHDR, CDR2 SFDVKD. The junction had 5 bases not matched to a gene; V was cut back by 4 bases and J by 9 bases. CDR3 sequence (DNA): TGTGCCACCAGTGAACCGGGACTAGCGGGATTTGAGCAGTTCTTC. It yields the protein CATSEPGLAGFEQFF.

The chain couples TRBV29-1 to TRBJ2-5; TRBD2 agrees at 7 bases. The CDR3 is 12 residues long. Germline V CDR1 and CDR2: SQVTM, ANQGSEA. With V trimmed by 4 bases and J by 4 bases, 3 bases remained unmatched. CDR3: CSVVWTRETQYF. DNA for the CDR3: TGCAGCGTTGTGTGGACTAGAGAGACCCAGTACTTC.

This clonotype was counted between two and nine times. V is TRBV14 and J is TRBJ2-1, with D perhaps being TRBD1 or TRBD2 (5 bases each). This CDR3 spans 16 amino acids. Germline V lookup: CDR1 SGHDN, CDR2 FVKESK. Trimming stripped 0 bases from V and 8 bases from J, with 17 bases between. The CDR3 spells CASSQDEGRWGYEQFF. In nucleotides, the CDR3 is TGTGCCAGCAGCCAAGATGAAGGCCGGTGGGGGTATGAGCAGTTCTTC.

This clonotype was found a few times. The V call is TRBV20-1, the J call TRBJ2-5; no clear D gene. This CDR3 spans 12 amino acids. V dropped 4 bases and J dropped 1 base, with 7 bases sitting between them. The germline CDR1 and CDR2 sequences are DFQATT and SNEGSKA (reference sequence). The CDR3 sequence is CSATAAQETQYF. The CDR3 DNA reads TGCAGTGCTACAGCAGCCCAAGAGACCCAGTACTTC.

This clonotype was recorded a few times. The CDR3 loop is CASSKTSGRDYEQYF. As DNA, the CDR3 is TGTGCCAGCAGCAAGACTAGCGGGAGGGACTACGAGCAGTACTTC. The chain has TRBV7-2 and TRBJ2-7; TRBD2 matches at 14 bases. Per germline, CDR1 SGHTA and CDR2 FQGNSA. The CDR3 runs to 15 residues. The ends lost 5 bases at V and 3 bases at J; junction bases unmatched: 3.

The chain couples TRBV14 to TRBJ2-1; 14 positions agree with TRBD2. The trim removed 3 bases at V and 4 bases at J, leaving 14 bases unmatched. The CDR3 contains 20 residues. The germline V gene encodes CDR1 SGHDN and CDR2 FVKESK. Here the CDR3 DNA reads TGTGCCAGCAGCCAGCCACCGGGACTAGCGGGAGCTGGGTATTACAATGAGCAGTTCTTC. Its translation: CASSQPPGLAGAGYYNEQFF.

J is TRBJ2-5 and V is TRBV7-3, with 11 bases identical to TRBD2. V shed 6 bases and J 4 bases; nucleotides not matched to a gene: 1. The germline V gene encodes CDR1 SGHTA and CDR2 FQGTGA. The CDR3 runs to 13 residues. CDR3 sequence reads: CASSGLAGETQYF. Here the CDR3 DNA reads TGTGCCAGCAGTGGACTAGCGGGAGAGACCCAGTACTTC.

The DNA of the CDR3 is TGCGCCAGCGGATCTGAGGCGAGCTCCTACAATGAGCAGTTCTTC. Its protein is CASGSEASSYNEQFF. V and J are TRBV5-1 and TRBJ2-1; no clear D. V gave up 7 bases and J gave up 0 bases, with 14 bases separating them. The CDR3 is 15 amino acids. Germline V gene lookup returns CDR1 SGHRS and CDR2 YFSETQ.

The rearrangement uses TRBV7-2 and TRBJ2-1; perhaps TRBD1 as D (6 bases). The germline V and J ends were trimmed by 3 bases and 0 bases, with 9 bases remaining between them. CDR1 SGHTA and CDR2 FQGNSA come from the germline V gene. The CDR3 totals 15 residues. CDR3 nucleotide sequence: TGTGCCAGCAGCTTCAAGACAGGCTCCTACAATGAGCAGTTCTTC. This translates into CASSFKTGSYNEQFF.

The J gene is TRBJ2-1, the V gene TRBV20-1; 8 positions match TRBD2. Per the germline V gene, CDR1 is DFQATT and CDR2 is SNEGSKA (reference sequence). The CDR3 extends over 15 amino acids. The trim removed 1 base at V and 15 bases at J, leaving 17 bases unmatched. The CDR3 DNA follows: TGCAGTGCTAGAGTTCCAGCGGGGGCTACAATGAGTGTGTTCTTC. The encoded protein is CSARVPAGATMSVFF.

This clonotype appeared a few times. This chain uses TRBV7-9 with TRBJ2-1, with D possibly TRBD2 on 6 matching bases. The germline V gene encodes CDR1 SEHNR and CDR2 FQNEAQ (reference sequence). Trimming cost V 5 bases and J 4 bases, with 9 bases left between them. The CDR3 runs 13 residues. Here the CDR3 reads CASSVTRYNEQFF. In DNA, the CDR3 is TGTGCCAGCAGCGTGACTAGATACAATGAGCAGTTCTTC.

The CDR3 DNA sequence: TGTGCCAGCAGGGCTAGCGGGGGGGCCTACGAGCAGTACTTC. It codes for CASRASGGAYEQYF. V and J are TRBV2 and TRBJ2-7, with 12 bases that match TRBD2. CDR3 length equals 14 residues. After removal of 6 bases from V and 2 bases from J, the junction contained 2 bases not matched to a gene. The germline gives CDR1 SNHLY, CDR2 FYNNEI.

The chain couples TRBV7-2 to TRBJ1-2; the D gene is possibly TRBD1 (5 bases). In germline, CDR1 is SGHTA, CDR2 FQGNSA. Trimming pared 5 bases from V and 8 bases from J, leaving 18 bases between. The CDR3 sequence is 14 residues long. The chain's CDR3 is CASSPAWGWDGYTF. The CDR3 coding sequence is TGTGCCAGCAGCCCAGCGTGGGGCTGGGACGGCTACACCTTC.

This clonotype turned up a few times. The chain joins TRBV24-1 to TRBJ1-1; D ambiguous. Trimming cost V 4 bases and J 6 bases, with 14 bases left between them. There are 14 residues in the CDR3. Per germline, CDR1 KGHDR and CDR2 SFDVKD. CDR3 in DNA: TGTGCCACCAGTGACTCCTCGGGCCCCGCTGAAGCTTTCTTT. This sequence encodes CATSDSSGPAEAFF.

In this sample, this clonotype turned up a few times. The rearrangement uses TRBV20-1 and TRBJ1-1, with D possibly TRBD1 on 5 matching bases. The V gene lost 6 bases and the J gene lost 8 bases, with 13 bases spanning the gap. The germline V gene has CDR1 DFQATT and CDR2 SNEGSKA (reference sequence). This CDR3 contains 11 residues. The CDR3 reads CSASRDSEAFF. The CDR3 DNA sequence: TGCAGTGCCAGCCGAGACAGCGAAGCTTTCTTT.

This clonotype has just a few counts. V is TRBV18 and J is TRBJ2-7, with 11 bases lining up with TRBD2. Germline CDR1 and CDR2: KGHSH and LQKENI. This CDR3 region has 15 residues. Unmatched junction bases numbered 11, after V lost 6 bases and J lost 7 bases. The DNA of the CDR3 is TGTGCCAGCTCGGCCCTAGCGGGAGGCTCCAGGGAGCAGTACTTC. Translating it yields CASSALAGGSREQYF.

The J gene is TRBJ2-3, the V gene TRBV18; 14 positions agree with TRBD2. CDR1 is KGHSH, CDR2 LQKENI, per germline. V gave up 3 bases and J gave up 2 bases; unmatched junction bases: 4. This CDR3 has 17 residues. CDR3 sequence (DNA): TGTGCCAGCTCACCGGGGACTAGCGGGGGCTCCACAGATACGCAGTATTTT. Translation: CASSPGTSGGSTDTQYF.

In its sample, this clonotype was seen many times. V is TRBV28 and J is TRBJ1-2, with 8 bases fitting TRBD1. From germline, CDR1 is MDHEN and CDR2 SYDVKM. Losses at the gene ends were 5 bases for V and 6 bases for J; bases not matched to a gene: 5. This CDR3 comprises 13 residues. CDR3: CASSDRGRHGYTF. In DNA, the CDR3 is TGTGCCAGCAGTGACAGGGGTCGTCATGGCTACACCTTC.